This TCR beta chain appears in the sequencing data of a study of cytomegalovirus exposure and HLA in healthy donors. Germline V lookup: CDR1 GTSNPN, CDR2 SVGIG (reference sequence). The CDR3 has 13 residues. V shed 4 bases, J shed 1 base, and the junction held 3 bases outside the gene matches. This clone was found once. Its antigen is unknown. General study results and limits: In an earlier analysis, in fewer than 700 donors, most V segments appeared productive either ~87% or ~30% of the time. TRBV6-2, TRBV6-3 and some other V segments were unresolvable in 87-base-pair reads. Diagnosis of cytomegalovirus status made by the classifier reportedly showed high specificity and sensitivity.

Vbeta (60) and Jbeta (13) primers were used in the PCR. Generated by immunoSEQ multiplex PCR, the TCRdb table keeps only in-frame clones and is missing some. The sample includes under 200,000 clones, roughly 85% of them seen just once. Source material: PBMCs. The TCR sequence derives from a man aged 25-45 years in good health and CMV-seronegative. The chain links TRBV30 to TRBJ2-5; TRBD1 agrees at 7 bases. CDR3 in amino acids: CAWNKGAQETQYF. As DNA, the CDR3 is TGTGCCTGGAATAAGGGGGCCCAAGAGACCCAGTACTTC.